The 5 T cell receptor beta chains below all came from one sample that was sequenced in a study of shared clonotypes between healthy human individuals. Some clones are missing from TCRdb's copy, which holds only in-frame ones; the method was immunoSEQ multiplex PCR. The repertoire includes some 2.1 million clones, 95% of them detected once, and 0.1% to 0.15% sits in the top ten. Sequences were obtained from naive CD4+ T cells sorted from blood. Subset defined: CD45RA+ positively selected. These receptors were collected from a man aged 18 to 29 in good health.

The chain combines TRBV6-5 with TRBJ2-7; a weak D match, TRBD2 (5 bases). The CDR3 contains 13 residues. Germline V CDR1 and CDR2: MNHEY, SVGAGI. Trimming shortened V by 7 bases and J by 9 bases, and 19 bases separated the two germline ends. The CDR3 loop reads CASTEEGTGRQYF. CDR3 bases: TGTGCCAGCACCGAAGAGGGTACCGGGCGGCAGTACTTC.

About this clone: The identical CDR3 is also encoded by other nucleotide sequences in the sample. The rearrangement joins TRBV7-9 to TRBJ2-5; D is possibly TRBD2 (5 bases). CDR1 is SEHNR and CDR2 is FQNEAQ in the germline V gene (reference sequence). The V end lost 3 bases, the J end lost 0 bases, and 8 bases lay between the germline ends. The CDR3 sequence is 14 residues long. This chain's CDR3 is CASSLRRDQETQYF. For the CDR3, the DNA is TGTGCCAGCAGCTTGCGGCGGGACCAAGAGACCCAGTACTTC.

This chain connects TRBV10-1 to TRBJ2-7; D may correspond to TRBD1 or TRBD2 (5 bases each). Germline CDR1 WNHNN, CDR2 SYGVQD (reference sequence). This CDR3 is 14 amino acids long. V lost 2 bases, J lost 2 bases, and 10 bases lay in between. In DNA, the CDR3 is TGCGCCAGCAGTGAGGGGACCGCCACCTACGAGCAGTACTTC. This sequence encodes CASSEGTATYEQYF.

This rearrangement joins TRBV6-5 to TRBJ2-7; TRBD1 might be the D (6 bases). V was trimmed by 6 bases and J by 0 bases, leaving 9 bases between them. The CDR3 runs to 13 residues. The germline CDR1 and CDR2 sequences are MNHEY and SVGAGI. CDR3 nucleotides: TGTGCCAGCAGGACAGGAGCCTCCTACGAGCAGTACTTC. Encoded protein: CASRTGASYEQYF.

The chain employs TRBV5-1 and TRBJ2-1; D ambiguous. Germline values: CDR1 SGHRS, CDR2 YFSETQ. The germline V and J ends were trimmed by 1 base and 1 base, with 9 bases remaining between them. The CDR3 spans 15 residues. CDR3 bases: TGCGCCAGCAGCTTGTTTGCCAGTTCCTACAATGAGCAGTTCTTC. This sequence encodes CASSLFASSYNEQFF.